This section outlines one T cell receptor (beta chain) sequence together with its context. Treatment reported: oral pan-JAK inhibitor, 5-10 mg twice daily. These data belong to a study of CD8+ T cells in alopecia areata. Study overall: Twice daily, treated patients received 5 to 10 mg of oral tofacitinib.

Extraction and reverse transcription of RNA yielded cDNA as the sequencing template. Sequencing was performed with immunoSEQ multiplex PCR; in TCRdb, only in-frame clones are kept and a portion is missing. This sample yields some 240,000 clones, of which 50% to 70% are seen a single time; roughly 1.5% belongs to the top ten. Trimming cost V 0 bases and J 4 bases, with 19 bases left between them. This CDR3 has 17 amino acids. CDR1 and CDR2 from the germline V gene are SGHDT and YYEEEE. The source was CD4+ T cells sorted from blood, collected at week 4, from a patient treated with tofacitinib. V is TRBV5-6 and J is TRBJ1-1, with D possibly TRBD1 on 5 matching bases. The receptor's source is a human donor with alopecia areata. Here the CDR3 DNA reads TGTGCCAGCAGCTTGGGCCCTAGGGGCATGAGGGGCACTGAAGCTTTCTTT. Its protein is CASSLGPRGMRGTEAFF. Together with reference TRBV5-6 and TRBJ1-1, the CDR3 gives the full variable domain: DAGVTQSPTHLIKTRGQQVTLRCSPKSGHDTVSWYQQALGQGPQFIFQYYEEEERQRGNFPDRFSGHQFPNYSSELNVNALLLGDSALYLCASSLGPRGMRGTEAFFGQGTRLTVV.